The next 32 T cell receptor beta chains were all read from a single sample in a study of shared clonotypes between healthy human individuals. Sequencing was performed with immunoSEQ multiplex PCR; in TCRdb, only in-frame clones are kept and a portion is missing. The repertoire holds about 680,000 clones, with about 80% as singletons. Sequencing was carried out using memory CD4+ T cells sorted from blood. Sample subset: CD45RA-negative fraction. All receptors come from a woman aged 30 to 39 in good health.

The CDR3 is CASSRGLAAEQFF. The CDR3 bases are TGCGCCAGCAGCCGAGGACTAGCCGCTGAGCAGTTCTTC. The chain couples TRBV4-1 to TRBJ2-1, with 8 bases aligning to TRBD2. This CDR3 is 13 amino acids long. Germline CDR1 reads MGHRA; CDR2 reads YSYEKL. Trimming removed 4 bases from V and 9 bases from J; junction bases left unmatched: 5.

The chain links TRBV6-1 to TRBJ2-7; 7 bases are shared with TRBD2. Per the germline V gene, CDR1 is MNHNS and CDR2 is SASEGT. The CDR3 loop spans 14 amino acids. Losses at the gene ends were 5 bases for V and 0 bases for J; bases not matched to a gene: 4. The CDR3 nucleotides read TGTGCCAGCAGTCCGCCTAGCGGCTCCTACGAGCAGTACTTC. As protein: CASSPPSGSYEQYF.

This clone has a single count. This chain uses TRBV5-8 with TRBJ2-1, with 10 nucleotides matching TRBD1. The CDR3 has 12 residues. V shed 4 bases, J shed 15 bases, and the junction held 7 bases outside the gene matches. Germline V gene lookup returns CDR1 SGHTS and CDR2 YDEGEE. CDR3 DNA sequence: TGTGCCAGCAGCAAACAGACAGGGGGCGGGTTCTTC. It encodes CASSKQTGGGFF.

This clone has only a few counts. The chain is built from TRBV11-2 and TRBJ1-3, with D maybe TRBD1 (6 bases). The CDR3 contains 16 residues. Looked up from germline, CDR1 is SGHAT and CDR2 is FQNNGV. V was cut by 4 bases and J by 0 bases, with 13 bases left in between. The CDR3 DNA reads as TGTGCCAGCAGCTCAAGGACAGTAAACTCTGGAAACACCATATATTTT. Its protein is CASSSRTVNSGNTIYF. Together with reference TRBV11-2 and TRBJ1-3, the CDR3 gives the full variable domain: EAGVAQSPRYKIIEKRQSVAFWCNPISGHATLYWYQQILGQGPKLLIQFQNNGVVDDSQLPKDRFSAERLKGVDSTLKIQPAKLEDSAVYLCASSSRTVNSGNTIYFGEGSWLTVV.

The V call is TRBV2, the J call TRBJ2-2, with D perhaps assigned TRBD1 or TRBD2 (5 bases each). The CDR3 sequence is 15 residues long. Trimming took 3 bases from V and 5 from J, leaving 13 bases between them. The V gene's germline CDR1 is SNHLY and CDR2 FYNNEI. CDR3 sequence (DNA): TGTGCCAGCAGTGATCTGGCAGGGAGTACCGGGGAGCTGTTTTTT. Its translation is CASSDLAGSTGELFF. Together with reference TRBV2 and TRBJ2-2, the CDR3 gives the full variable domain: EPEVTQTPSHQVTQMGQEVILRCVPISNHLYFYWYRQILGQKVEFLVSFYNNEISEKSEIFDDQFSVERPDGSNFTLKIRSTKLEDSAMYFCASSDLAGSTGELFFGEGSRLTVL.

The chain recombines TRBV9 with TRBJ2-1; D might be TRBD2 (6 bases). V was trimmed by 0 bases and J by 8 bases, leaving 30 bases between them. Germline V gene lookup returns CDR1 SGDLS and CDR2 YYNGEE. The CDR3 runs 20 residues. In DNA form, the CDR3 reads TGTGCCAGCAGCGTAGATCCCCACCTACCCCAGGGCGGGCGGGGCCATGAGCAGTTCTTC. Residues: CASSVDPHLPQGGRGHEQFF.

The chain combines TRBV10-3 with TRBJ1-4; D possibly corresponds to TRBD1 (6 bases). From germline, CDR1 is ENHRY and CDR2 SYGVKD. The CDR3 is made up of 13 amino acids. The V and J ends lost 6 bases and 8 bases respectively, with 13 bases between them. The CDR3 DNA reads TGTGCCATCAGGGGGGCGCCAGGGGAAAAACTGTTTTTT. This encodes CAIRGAPGEKLFF.

This chain links TRBV29-1 with TRBJ2-3, with TRBD2 matching 7 bases. The ends lost 3 bases at V and 2 bases at J; junction bases unmatched: 5. CDR3 size: 14 residues. Germline V gives CDR1 SQVTM, CDR2 ANQGSEA. The CDR3 DNA follows: TGCAGCGTTGATAGGCGGGAGTTCACAGATACGCAGTATTTT. This sequence encodes CSVDRREFTDTQYF.

The chain couples TRBV5-1 to TRBJ1-3, with D possibly matching TRBD1 (5 bases). The V end lost 0 bases, the J end lost 0 bases, and 13 bases lay between the germline ends. Germline CDR1 SGHRS, CDR2 YFSETQ. The CDR3 extends over 17 amino acids. The CDR3 DNA reads as TGCGCCAGCAGCTTGGGGGGGTTCCCGTCCTCTGGAAACACCATATATTTT. It specifies CASSLGGFPSSGNTIYF.

At least ten counts were recorded for this clone. V usage is TRBV5-1 and J usage is TRBJ2-1, with D tentatively TRBD1 (7 bases). The CDR3 extends over 15 amino acids. Germline V lookup: CDR1 SGHRS, CDR2 YFSETQ. V dropped 0 bases and J dropped 4 bases, with 11 bases sitting between them. CDR3 nucleotides: TGCGCCAGCAGCTTGGTTGCGGGACAGTACAATGAGCAGTTCTTC. Translation gives CASSLVAGQYNEQFF.

This clone occurred once. This chain uses TRBV7-3 with TRBJ2-3; D unresolved. Trimming stripped 8 bases from V and 1 base from J, with 7 bases between. Germline V gives CDR1 SGHTA, CDR2 FQGTGA. This CDR3 is 12 amino acids long. The CDR3 loop is CASGPGTDTQYF. The CDR3 DNA reads as TGTGCCAGCGGGCCCGGCACAGATACGCAGTATTTT.

This clone was picked up a small number of times. Other DNA sequences in this sample translate to the same CDR3. The chain couples TRBV4-1 to TRBJ2-5; 8 nucleotides agree with TRBD2. CDR1 is MGHRA, CDR2 YSYEKL, per germline. This CDR3 is 15 amino acids long. V lost 1 base, J lost 3 bases, and 4 bases stayed unmatched. CDR3: CASSQGPGGEETQYF. In DNA form, the CDR3 reads TGCGCCAGCAGCCAAGGTCCGGGAGGGGAAGAGACCCAGTACTTC.

This chain uses TRBV28 with TRBJ1-1; D is undetermined. Trimming took off 7 bases at V and 1 base at J, with 19 bases between the two ends. Germline CDR1 reads MDHEN; CDR2 reads SYDVKM. The CDR3 has 16 amino acids. CDR3 loop: CASTLGGLHGNTEAFF. CDR3 nucleotides: TGTGCCAGCACCCTGGGAGGGTTGCATGGGAACACTGAAGCTTTCTTT.

CDR3 amino acids: CASSWKENTEAFF. As DNA, the CDR3 is TGCGCCAGCAGCTGGAAAGAAAACACTGAAGCTTTCTTT. The chain employs TRBV5-1 and TRBJ1-1; D is ambiguous. The CDR3 is 13 amino acids. The germline V gene has CDR1 SGHRS and CDR2 YFSETQ. Trimming shortened V by 3 bases and J by 2 bases, and 8 bases separated the two germline ends.

The chain links TRBV6-1 to TRBJ1-5, with a weak D call TRBD1 (6 bases). Germline V gene data show CDR1 as MNHNS and CDR2 as SASEGT. Between the trimmed V and J ends, which lost 3 bases and 2 bases, there was a span of 8 bases. The CDR3 has 14 residues. CDR3 region: CASSERQGNQPQHF. The CDR3 nucleotides are TGTGCCAGCAGTGAGAGACAGGGCAATCAGCCCCAGCATTTT.

This chain uses TRBV11-2 with TRBJ2-5, with TRBD1 identical over 7 bases. The V and J ends lost 2 bases and 1 base, in that order; junction bases with no gene match: 1. The CDR3 has 14 residues. Germline CDR1 reads SGHAT; CDR2 reads FQNNGV. The CDR3 loop reads CASSLTGAQETQYF. The CDR3 bases are TGTGCCAGCAGCTTAACAGGGGCCCAAGAGACCCAGTACTTC.

The chain employs TRBV19 and TRBJ1-1, with D possibly being TRBD1 (6 bases). Germline V gene sequence: CDR1 LNHDA, CDR2 SQIVND (reference sequence). The V end was cut by 9 bases, the J end by 5 bases, with 16 bases between. There are 13 residues in the CDR3. CDR3 in DNA: TGTGCCAGCAACAGGGAAGCGAGAACTGAAGCTTTCTTT. Residues: CASNREARTEAFF.

The gene calls are TRBV6-1 and TRBJ2-1; weak D call: TRBD1 (6 bases). The CDR3 spans 15 residues. The V gene lost 6 bases and the J gene lost 6 bases, with 18 bases spanning the gap. Germline CDR1 and CDR2: MNHNS and SASEGT. The CDR3 nucleotides are TGTGCCAGCAGGCCAGGGGCCTACGATCGCAATGAGCAGTTCTTC. This encodes CASRPGAYDRNEQFF.

V gene TRBV11-2 combines with J gene TRBJ2-7, with D tentatively TRBD1 (5 bases). V lost 4 bases to trimming and J lost 3 bases, with 13 bases between them. Germline values: CDR1 SGHAT, CDR2 FQNNGV. The CDR3 is 14 residues long. CDR3 DNA sequence: TGTGCCAGCAGCTCCGACAGCCTAGTCTACGAGCAGTACTTC. Translating gives CASSSDSLVYEQYF.

The chain carries TRBV7-9 and TRBJ2-2; 8 bases are a match to TRBD1. CDR1 is SEHNR and CDR2 is FQNEAQ in the germline V gene (reference sequence). The CDR3 contains 16 residues. V was pared by 4 bases and J by 4 bases, with 8 bases of the junction left unmatched. The CDR3, as DNA: TGTGCCAGCAGCTCGTTGGACAGGGATCTCACCGGGGAGCTGTTTTTT. The encoded protein is CASSSLDRDLTGELFF.

The rearrangement uses TRBV2 and TRBJ1-1, with 8 bases lining up with TRBD1. This CDR3 has 13 residues. Germline lookup yields CDR1 SNHLY and CDR2 FYNNEI. Unmatched junction bases numbered 5, after V lost 7 bases and J lost 4 bases. CDR3 DNA sequence: TGTGCCAGCAATCGACAGGGGCCCACTGAAGCTTTCTTT. It translates to CASNRQGPTEAFF.

This clone appeared a few times. At the DNA level, this CDR3 is encoded by other sequences in the same sample as well. The chain recombines TRBV29-1 with TRBJ1-1; D gene unclear. The V gene lost 6 bases and the J gene lost 1 base, with 6 bases spanning the gap. CDR3 length: 11 amino acids. The germline V gene encodes CDR1 SQVTM and CDR2 ANQGSEA. CDR3 in DNA: TGCAGCGTGTATAGGAACACTGAAGCTTTCTTT. As protein: CSVYRNTEAFF.

This clone was seen only once. The chain joins TRBV5-1 to TRBJ2-7, with D perhaps given as TRBD1 or TRBD2 (6 bases each). V lost 4 bases and J lost 1, with 21 bases in between. CDR1 and CDR2 (germline): SGHRS, YFSETQ. The CDR3 covers 17 residues. DNA for the CDR3: TGCGCCAGCAGCGAAGGACAGAAAGCGGGTGCATCCTACGAGCAGTACTTC. This encodes CASSEGQKAGASYEQYF.

A word on this clone: This may arise from a read error, as a much more abundant clone is one base away. The sample contains more than one DNA sequence encoding this CDR3. This chain connects TRBV5-1 to TRBJ2-5; D gene ambiguous. The germline gives CDR1 SGHRS, CDR2 YFSETQ. The CDR3 extends over 11 amino acids. V lost 4 bases and J 2 bases, leaving 3 bases between the germline ends. The CDR3 sequence: CASSIQETQYF. CDR3 DNA sequence: TGCGCCAGCAGCATACAAGAGACCCAGTACTTC.

The genes are TRBV27 and TRBJ2-5; D is possibly TRBD1 (5 bases). Germline V gives CDR1 MNHEY, CDR2 SMNVEV (reference sequence). Trimming left V 5 bases short and J 5 bases short, with 18 bases between. This CDR3 spans 15 amino acids. The chain's CDR3 is CASSHSQGSYETQYF. As DNA, the CDR3 is TGTGCCAGCAGTCACTCCCAGGGATCGTACGAGACCCAGTACTTC.

The chain combines TRBV5-1 with TRBJ2-5; TRBD2 matches at 8 bases. With V trimmed by 4 bases and J by 0 bases, 8 bases remained unmatched. CDR1 and CDR2 from the germline V gene are SGHRS and YFSETQ. The CDR3 runs to 16 residues. The CDR3 DNA follows: TGCGCCAGCAGCCCCCCAAGCGGGAGCAACCAAGAGACCCAGTACTTC. Translating gives CASSPPSGSNQETQYF.

CDR3: CASSTLAVQETQYF. Written as DNA, the CDR3 is TGTGCCAGTAGTACCCTAGCGGTCCAAGAGACCCAGTACTTC. This chain connects TRBV19 to TRBJ2-5; 7 nucleotides agree with TRBD2. CDR3 length: 14 amino acids. The germline gives CDR1 LNHDA, CDR2 SQIVND (reference sequence). V lost 4 bases to trimming and J lost 1 base; unmatched junction nucleotides: 3. Combining the CDR3 with reference TRBV19 and TRBJ2-5 gives the whole variable domain DGGITQSPKYLFRKEGQNVTLSCEQNLNHDAMYWYRQDPGQGLRLIYYSQIVNDFQKGDIAEGYSVSREKKESFPLTVTSAQKNPTAFYLCASSTLAVQETQYFGPGTRLLVL.

This clone turned up a few times. The chain couples TRBV29-1 to TRBJ1-5; 12 positions agree with TRBD1. V lost 6 bases and J lost 5; bases outside the gene matches: 2. The CDR3 contains 13 residues. Looked up from germline, CDR1 is SQVTM and CDR2 is ANQGSEA. The CDR3 region is CSVGQGADQPQHF. DNA for the CDR3: TGCAGCGTGGGACAGGGGGCCGATCAGCCCCAGCATTTT.

The chain uses TRBV18 and TRBJ1-5; no clear D. V was pared by 4 bases and J by 2 bases, with 6 bases between. Germline-derived CDR1 and CDR2 are KGHSH and LQKENI. CDR3 size: 13 residues. The CDR3 DNA follows: TGTGCCAGCTCACGGGTGCGCAATCAGCCCCAGCATTTT. This codes for CASSRVRNQPQHF.

The rearrangement joins TRBV11-2 to TRBJ1-5; 11 bases match TRBD1. This CDR3 is 16 amino acids long. V was clipped by 4 bases and J by 5 bases; unmatched bases: 7. Germline V gene sequence: CDR1 SGHAT, CDR2 FQNNGV. CDR3 amino acids: CASSSRTGGEYQPQHF. The CDR3, as DNA: TGTGCCAGCAGCTCCCGGACAGGGGGCGAGTATCAGCCCCAGCATTTT. The complete variable domain, with remaining parts taken from reference TRBV11-2 and TRBJ1-5, reads EAGVAQSPRYKIIEKRQSVAFWCNPISGHATLYWYQQILGQGPKLLIQFQNNGVVDDSQLPKDRFSAERLKGVDSTLKIQPAKLEDSAVYLCASSSRTGGEYQPQHFGDGTRLSIL.

The chain is built from TRBV19 and TRBJ1-5; D call uncertain. V dropped 1 base and J dropped 3 bases, with 4 bases sitting between them. The CDR3 runs 13 residues. Germline assignment: CDR1 LNHDA and CDR2 SQIVND (reference sequence). The CDR3 nucleotides read TGTGCCAGTAGTATAGCGGACAATCAGCCCCAGCATTTT. Translated: CASSIADNQPQHF. The whole variable domain, remainder taken from reference TRBV19 and TRBJ1-5, is DGGITQSPKYLFRKEGQNVTLSCEQNLNHDAMYWYRQDPGQGLRLIYYSQIVNDFQKGDIAEGYSVSREKKESFPLTVTSAQKNPTAFYLCASSIADNQPQHFGDGTRLSIL.

The sample holds a few counts of this clone. V and J are TRBV6-5 and TRBJ2-4, with D tentatively TRBD2 (5 bases). Trimming left V 6 bases short and J 3 bases short, with 12 bases between. The CDR3 has 14 residues. From germline, CDR1 is MNHEY and CDR2 SVGAGI. The CDR3 loop reads CASRADRDKNIQYF. Here the CDR3 DNA reads TGTGCCAGCAGGGCCGATCGGGACAAAAACATTCAGTACTTC.